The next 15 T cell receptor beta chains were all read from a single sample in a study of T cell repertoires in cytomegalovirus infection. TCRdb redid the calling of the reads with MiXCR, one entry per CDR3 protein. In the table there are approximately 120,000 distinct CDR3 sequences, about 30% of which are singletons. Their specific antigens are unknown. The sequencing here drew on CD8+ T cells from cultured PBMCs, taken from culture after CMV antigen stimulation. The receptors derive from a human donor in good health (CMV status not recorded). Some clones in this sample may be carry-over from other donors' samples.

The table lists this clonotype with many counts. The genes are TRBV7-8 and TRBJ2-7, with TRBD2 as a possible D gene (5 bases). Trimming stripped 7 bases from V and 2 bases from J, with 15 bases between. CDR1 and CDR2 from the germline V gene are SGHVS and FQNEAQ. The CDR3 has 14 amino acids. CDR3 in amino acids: CASTNEEGTYEQYF. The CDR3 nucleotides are TGTGCCAGCACCAACGAAGAGGGAACCTACGAGCAGTACTTC.

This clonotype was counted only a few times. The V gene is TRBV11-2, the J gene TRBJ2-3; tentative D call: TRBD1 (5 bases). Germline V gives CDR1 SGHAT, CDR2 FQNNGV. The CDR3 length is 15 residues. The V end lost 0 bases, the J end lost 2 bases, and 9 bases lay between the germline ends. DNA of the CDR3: TGTGCCAGCAGCTTAGATTACAGGTTCACAGATACGCAGTATTTT. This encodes CASSLDYRFTDTQYF.

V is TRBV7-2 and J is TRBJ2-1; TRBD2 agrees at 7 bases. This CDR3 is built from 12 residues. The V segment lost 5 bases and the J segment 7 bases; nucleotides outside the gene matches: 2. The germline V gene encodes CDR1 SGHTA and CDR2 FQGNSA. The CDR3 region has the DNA TGTGCCAGCAGCGGGGGAGGGAATGAGCAGTTCTTC. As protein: CASSGGGNEQFF.

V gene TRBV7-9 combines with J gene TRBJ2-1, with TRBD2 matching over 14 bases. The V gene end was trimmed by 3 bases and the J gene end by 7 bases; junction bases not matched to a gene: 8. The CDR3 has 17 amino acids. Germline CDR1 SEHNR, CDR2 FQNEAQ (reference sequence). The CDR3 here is CASSFPQTSGGANEQFF. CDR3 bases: TGTGCCAGCAGCTTCCCTCAGACTAGCGGGGGGGCAAATGAGCAGTTCTTC. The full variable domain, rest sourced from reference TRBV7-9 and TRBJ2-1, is DTGVSQNPRHKITKRGQNVTFRCDPISEHNRLYWYRQTLGQGPEFLTYFQNEAQLEKSRLLSDRFSAERPKGSFSTLEIQRTEQGDSAMYLCASSFPQTSGGANEQFFGPGTRLTVL.

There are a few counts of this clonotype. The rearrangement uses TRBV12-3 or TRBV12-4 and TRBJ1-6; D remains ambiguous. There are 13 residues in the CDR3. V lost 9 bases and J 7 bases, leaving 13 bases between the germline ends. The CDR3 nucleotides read TGTGCCAGTTGGACGGCCAGCAATTCACCCCTCCACTTT. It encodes CASWTASNSPLHF.

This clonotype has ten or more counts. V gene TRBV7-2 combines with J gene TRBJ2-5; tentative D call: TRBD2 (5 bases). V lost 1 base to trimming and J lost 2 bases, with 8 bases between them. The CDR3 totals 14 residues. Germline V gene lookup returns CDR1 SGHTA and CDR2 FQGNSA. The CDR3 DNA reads TGTGCCAGCAGCTTAGACGGGGATCAAGAGACCCAGTACTTC. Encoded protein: CASSLDGDQETQYF.

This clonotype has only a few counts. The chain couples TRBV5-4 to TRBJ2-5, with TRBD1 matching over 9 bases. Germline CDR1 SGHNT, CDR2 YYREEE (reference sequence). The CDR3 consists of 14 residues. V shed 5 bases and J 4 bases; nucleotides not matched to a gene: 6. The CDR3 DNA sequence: TGTGCCAGCAGATCACAGGGGGCGGCAGAGACCCAGTACTTC. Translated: CASRSQGAAETQYF.

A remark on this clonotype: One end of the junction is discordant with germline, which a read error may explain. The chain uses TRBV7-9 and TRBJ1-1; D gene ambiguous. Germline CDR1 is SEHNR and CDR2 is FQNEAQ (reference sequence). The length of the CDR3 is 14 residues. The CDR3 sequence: CTSSPGGMNTEAFF. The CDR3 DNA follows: TGTACCAGCAGCCCCGGCGGCATGAACACTGAAGCTTTCTTT.

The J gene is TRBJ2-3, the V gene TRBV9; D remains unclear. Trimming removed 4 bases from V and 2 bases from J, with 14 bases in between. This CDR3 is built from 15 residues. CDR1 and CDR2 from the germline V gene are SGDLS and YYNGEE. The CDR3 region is CASSPRSVFTDTQYF. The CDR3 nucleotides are TGTGCCAGCAGCCCCAGAAGCGTGTTCACAGATACGCAGTATTTT.

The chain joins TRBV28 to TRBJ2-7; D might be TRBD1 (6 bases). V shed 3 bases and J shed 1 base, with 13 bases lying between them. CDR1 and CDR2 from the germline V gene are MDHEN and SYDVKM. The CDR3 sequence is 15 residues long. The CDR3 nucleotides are TGTGCCAGCAGTTTTAGGGGACACGGGTCCTACGAGCAGTACTTC. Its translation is CASSFRGHGSYEQYF.

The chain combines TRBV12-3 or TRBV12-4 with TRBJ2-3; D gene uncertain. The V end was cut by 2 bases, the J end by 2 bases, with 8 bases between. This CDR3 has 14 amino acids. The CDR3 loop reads CASSLYVLTDTQYF. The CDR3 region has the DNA TGTGCCAGCAGTTTATATGTGCTCACAGATACGCAGTATTTT.

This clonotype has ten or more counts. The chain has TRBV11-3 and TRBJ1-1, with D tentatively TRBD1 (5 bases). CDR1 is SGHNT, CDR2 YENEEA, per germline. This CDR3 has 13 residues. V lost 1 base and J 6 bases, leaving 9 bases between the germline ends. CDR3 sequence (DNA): TGTGCCAGCAGCTTAGCCGGACACGCTGAAGCTTTCTTT. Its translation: CASSLAGHAEAFF.

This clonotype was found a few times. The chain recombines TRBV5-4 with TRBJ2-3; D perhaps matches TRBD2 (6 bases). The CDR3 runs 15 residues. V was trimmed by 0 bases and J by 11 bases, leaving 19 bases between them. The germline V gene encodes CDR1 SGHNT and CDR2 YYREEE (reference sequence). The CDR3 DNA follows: TGTGCCAGCAGCTTGGAAAATCGGCCCCCGCGGGGGCAGTATTTT. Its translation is CASSLENRPPRGQYF.

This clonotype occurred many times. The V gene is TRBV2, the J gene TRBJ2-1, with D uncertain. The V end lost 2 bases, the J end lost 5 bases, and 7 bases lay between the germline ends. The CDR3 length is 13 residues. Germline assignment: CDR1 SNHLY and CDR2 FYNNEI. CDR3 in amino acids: CASSESRDNEQFF. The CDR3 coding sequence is TGTGCCAGCAGTGAAAGCAGAGACAATGAGCAGTTCTTC. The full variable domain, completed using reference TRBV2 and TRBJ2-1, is EPEVTQTPSHQVTQMGQEVILRCVPISNHLYFYWYRQILGQKVEFLVSFYNNEISEKSEIFDDQFSVERPDGSNFTLKIRSTKLEDSAMYFCASSESRDNEQFFGPGTRLTVL.

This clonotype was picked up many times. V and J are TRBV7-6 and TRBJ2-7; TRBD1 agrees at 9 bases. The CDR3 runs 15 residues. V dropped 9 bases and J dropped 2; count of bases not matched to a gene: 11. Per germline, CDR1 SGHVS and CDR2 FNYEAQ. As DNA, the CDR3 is TGTGCCAGTGGAACGCGGGACAGGGCACCCTACGAGCAGTACTTC. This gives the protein CASGTRDRAPYEQYF.